A selection of T cell receptor beta chains follows, all from one sample in a study of post-analysis software for immune sequencing data. TCRdb reanalysed the PCR reads using MiXCR and keeps one entry per CDR3 protein. The table lists roughly 730,000 distinct CDR3 sequences, 25% to 30% of them singletons. The sample comprised blood. Receptors were obtained from a girl aged 5-17 years with multiple sclerosis. Both conserved end residues are part of each CDR3. The D gene is left open where the match is weak. Size is stated for part of the rows, as once, few or many counts, or as a class when the clone is expanded.

DNA,CDR3,D,J,length,V,size
TGTGCCACCAGTGAGGGACAGACGAAAGAGACCCAGTACTTC,CATSEGQTKETQYF,TRBD1,TRBJ2-5,14,TRBV15,.
TGTGCCAGCAGCCTCATAGCGGGAGGCTCGTATTACGAGCAGTACTTC,CASSLIAGGSYYEQYF,TRBD2,TRBJ2-7,16,TRBV6-5,few
TGTGCCAGTAGTATAGGTCGGCGGGACACTTCGTCTCGGGGCTACACCTTC,CASSIGRRDTSSRGYTF,.,TRBJ1-2,17,TRBV19,.
TGCAGTGCTAGTAAGACATCGTCGGGGGAGACCCAGTACTTC,CSASKTSSGETQYF,.,TRBJ2-5,14,TRBV20-1,.
TGTGCCACCCGACCAAGGGCTCCCAATGAGCAGTTCTTC,CATRPRAPNEQFF,.,TRBJ2-1,13,TRBV6-2/TRBV6-3,.
TGTGCCAGCAGTTTTAATGGCTATACGCAGTATTTT,CASSFNGYTQYF,.,TRBJ2-3,12,TRBV27,.
TGTGCCAGCAGTTCACCTTCGGACGGGGGAAGCTCCTACAATGAGCAGTTCTTC,CASSSPSDGGSSYNEQFF,.,TRBJ2-1,18,TRBV27,.
TGCGCCAGCAGCCGGACCCGGGGCGGAACTAGCACAGATACGCAGTATTTT,CASSRTRGGTSTDTQYF,.,TRBJ2-3,17,TRBV5-1,few
TGTGCCAGCAGTGCATCAAAAGCGGACGGCGTCTCTTCAACTAATGAAAAACTGTTTTTT,CASSASKADGVSSTNEKLFF,.,TRBJ1-4,20,TRBV6-1,.
TGTGCCAGCAGGGTTCAACCAGGGACCAAGACCCAGTACTTC,CASRVQPGTKTQYF,.,TRBJ2-5,14,TRBV28,few
TGTGCCAGCGGCGAGGGGGGACCCTACGAGCAGTACTTC,CASGEGGPYEQYF,.,TRBJ2-7,13,TRBV25-1,few
TGTGCCAGCAGTCCCTCAGATTCCGTCAGGGAGCAGTACTTC,CASSPSDSVREQYF,.,TRBJ2-7,14,TRBV12-3/TRBV12-4,.
TGTGCCACCAGCACGACTAGCGGGAGTGTCAGTGAGCAGTTCTTC,CATSTTSGSVSEQFF,TRBD2,TRBJ2-1,15,TRBV15,few
TGTGCCAGCAGTTTTGCACAGGGTAATGGCTACACCTTC,CASSFAQGNGYTF,.,TRBJ1-2,13,TRBV27,.
TGTGCCACCAGCAGAGATTATAAGGGGAGAGGGGCCAACGTCCTGACTTTC,CATSRDYKGRGANVLTF,.,TRBJ2-6,17,TRBV15,.
TGTGCCAGCAGCCCCCGACGGGAGGAGGGCTACACCTTC,CASSPRREEGYTF,.,TRBJ1-2,13,TRBV7-2,few
TGCAGCGTCTCTCCGGTCCGGATCAGACAAGAGACCCAGTACTTC,CSVSPVRIRQETQYF,.,TRBJ2-5,15,TRBV29-1,many
TGCAGTGCTAGAGGCCTTCTTAGGTCGGTCTCCTACGAGCAGTACTTC,CSARGLLRSVSYEQYF,.,TRBJ2-7,16,TRBV20-1,.
TGTGCCAGCAGCTTAGGGGAGCCCTATGGCTACACCTTC,CASSLGEPYGYTF,.,TRBJ1-2,13,TRBV7-2,many
TGTGCCAGCAGGTTACTGGAGAACACAGATACGCAGTATTTT,CASRLLENTDTQYF,.,TRBJ2-3,14,TRBV6-6,.
TGTGCCAGCAGCCAAGGGGTATTTCGGACAGGAGCAGATACGCAGTATTTT,CASSQGVFRTGADTQYF,TRBD1,TRBJ2-3,17,TRBV3-1,few
TGCGCCAGCAGCCAAGTTTCCGGGTACGAGCAGTACTTC,CASSQVSGYEQYF,.,TRBJ2-7,13,TRBV3-1,many
TGTGCCAGCAGCTCGGGACAGGGGAGGGGAGAGACCCAGTACTTC,CASSSGQGRGETQYF,TRBD1,TRBJ2-5,15,TRBV7-2,few
TGTGCCAGTAGTATTGTAGGGCTGAGCTCCTACAATGAGCAGTTCTTC,CASSIVGLSSYNEQFF,.,TRBJ2-1,16,TRBV19,.
TGTGCCAGCAGTTTTGGCTTCCCTTCCTCCTACGAGCAGTACTTC,CASSFGFPSSYEQYF,.,TRBJ2-7,15,TRBV28,few
TGTGCCAGCAGCCAAGACGCTGGCAATCAGCCCCAGCATTTT,CASSQDAGNQPQHF,.,TRBJ1-5,14,TRBV4-2,few
TGCAGTGCTAGATCGGGGGCGGGGGAGACCCAGTACTTC,CSARSGAGETQYF,.,TRBJ2-5,13,TRBV20-1,few
TGCGCCAGCAGCCCCAGGGATCCGAAGACCCAGTACTTC,CASSPRDPKTQYF,.,TRBJ2-5,13,TRBV5-1,.
TGCAGTGCCCGCACTTACAATGAGCAGTACTTC,CSARTYNEQYF,.,TRBJ2-7,11,TRBV20-1,few
TGTGCCAGCATCGGACGGCCCCTAGTGCAGTACTTC,CASIGRPLVQYF,.,TRBJ2-7,12,TRBV28,many
TGCGCCAGCGGTATTACAGCCTACGAGCAGTACTTC,CASGITAYEQYF,.,TRBJ2-7,12,TRBV10-2,.
TGTGCCAGCAGTTTAACGAGGCTAGCCGTAGGCGAGCAGTACTTC,CASSLTRLAVGEQYF,.,TRBJ2-7,15,TRBV27,few
TGTGCCATAACCGGGACAGGGTCGGGCGAGCAGTACTTC,CAITGTGSGEQYF,TRBD1,TRBJ2-7,13,TRBV10-3,.
TGCAGTGCTAGTTTTAGCGGGAGCTACGAGCAGTACTTC,CSASFSGSYEQYF,TRBD2,TRBJ2-7,13,TRBV20-1,few
TGTGCCAGTAGTCGGAACACGAACGCCTACAATGAGCAGTTCTTC,CASSRNTNAYNEQFF,.,TRBJ2-1,15,TRBV19,.
TGTGCCAGCAGTTTAGCCGGGACAGGGGCCTCCAATCAGCCCCAGCATTTT,CASSLAGTGASNQPQHF,TRBD1,TRBJ1-5,17,TRBV12-3/TRBV12-4,few
TGCGGCGTTCCCGGACAGGGATTAGAGACCCAGTACTTC,CGVPGQGLETQYF,TRBD1,TRBJ2-5,13,TRBV29-1,.
TGCAGTGCTAGCTCCCGGGGCCAGAGGGCCCTCATGAGCAATCAGCCCCAGCATTTT,CSASSRGQRALMSNQPQHF,.,TRBJ1-5,19,TRBV20-1,.
TGTGCCAGCAGCTCAACATGGGCTAGCCAAGAGACCCAGTACTTC,CASSSTWASQETQYF,.,TRBJ2-5,15,TRBV3-1,.
TGCAGTGCTAGGGGAATCAGAGCGGGAGGACTCCACACAGATACGCAGTATTTT,CSARGIRAGGLHTDTQYF,TRBD2,TRBJ2-3,18,TRBV20-1,.
TGTGCCAGCAGTTACGCACGTGGATCAGATACGCAGTATTTT,CASSYARGSDTQYF,.,TRBJ2-3,14,TRBV12-3/TRBV12-4,few
TGTGCCATCACCCCAGGATACACCGGGGAGCTGTTTTTT,CAITPGYTGELFF,.,TRBJ2-2,13,TRBV10-3,.
TGTGCCAGCAGTCCTGACAGGTCCTATGGCTACACCTTC,CASSPDRSYGYTF,.,TRBJ1-2,13,TRBV27,.
TGCAGTGCTAGAGATAGTGGCAGGGTCGTATACGAGCAGTACTTC,CSARDSGRVVYEQYF,.,TRBJ2-7,15,TRBV20-1,.
TGTGCCAGCAGTTACCACCGGGGACACAACAATGAGCAGTTCTTC,CASSYHRGHNNEQFF,.,TRBJ2-1,15,TRBV6-2/TRBV6-3,few
TGTGCCAGCAGCGTAGAAGACCTTGGCTACACCTTC,CASSVEDLGYTF,.,TRBJ1-2,12,TRBV9,.
TGTGCCAGCAGTTTTGTCGGCACGGGTGGCTACACCTTC,CASSFVGTGGYTF,.,TRBJ1-2,13,TRBV28,.
TGTGCCAGCGGGGTGGGGGAAAAACTGTTTTTT,CASGVGEKLFF,.,TRBJ1-4,11,TRBV6-5,.
TGTGCCAGCAGCCCGGGTCGTTCTACCAGGGAGACCCAGTACTTC,CASSPGRSTRETQYF,.,TRBJ2-5,15,TRBV7-2,.
TGTGCCAGCACTTGGTACAATGAGCAGTTCTTC,CASTWYNEQFF,.,TRBJ2-1,11,TRBV6-1,few
TGTACCAGCAGTCGTGTGCCGGGACAGGGTAGGAGCTATGGCTACACCTTC,CTSSRVPGQGRSYGYTF,TRBD1,TRBJ1-2,17,TRBV27,.